Reported below is one T cell receptor (beta chain). The length of the CDR3 is 15 residues. The V gene end was trimmed by 5 bases and the J gene end by 6 bases; junction bases not matched to a gene: 5. Per germline, CDR1 MGHRA and CDR2 YSYEKL. The protocol was immunoSEQ multiplex PCR, while the TCRdb copy is restricted to in-frame clones and leaves out a portion. The sample has roughly 60,000 clones; 86% are singletons. The sample is drawn from a study of OX40 agonist ivuxolimab in advanced cancers. The V gene is TRBV4-1, the J gene TRBJ2-2; 11 nucleotides align to TRBD2. The receptor's source is an adult with an advanced solid tumor such as melanoma, head and neck, liver or kidney cancer. Sequenced material: CD4+ or CD8+ T cells sorted from blood, taken in a trial of the OX40 agonist ivuxolimab. The CDR3 nucleotides read TGCGCCAGCAGCTATAGCGGGAGGGCCGCCGGGGAGCTGTTTTTT. Protein sequence: CASSYSGRAAGELFF.